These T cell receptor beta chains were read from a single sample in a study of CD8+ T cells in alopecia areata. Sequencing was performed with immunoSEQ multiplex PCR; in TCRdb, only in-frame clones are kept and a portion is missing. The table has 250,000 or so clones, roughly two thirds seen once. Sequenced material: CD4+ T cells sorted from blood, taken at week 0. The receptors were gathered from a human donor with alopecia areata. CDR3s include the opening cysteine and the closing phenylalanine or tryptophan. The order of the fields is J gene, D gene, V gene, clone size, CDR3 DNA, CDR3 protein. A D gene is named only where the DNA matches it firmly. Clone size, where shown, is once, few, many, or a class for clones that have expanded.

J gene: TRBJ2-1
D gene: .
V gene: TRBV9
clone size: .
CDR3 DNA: TGTGCCAGCAGCGTAGGATCAGTGGGTGAGCAGTTCTTC
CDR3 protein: CASSVGSVGEQFF

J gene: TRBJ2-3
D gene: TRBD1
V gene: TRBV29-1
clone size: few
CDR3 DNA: TGCAGCGTTGTAAGGGAGGGACAGGGGACCACAGATACGCAGTATTTT
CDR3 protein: CSVVREGQGTTDTQYF

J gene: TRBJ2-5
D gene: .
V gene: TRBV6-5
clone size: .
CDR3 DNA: TGTGCCAGCAGTTACGTTCCCGGCTCCGAGACCCAGTACTTC
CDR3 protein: CASSYVPGSETQYF

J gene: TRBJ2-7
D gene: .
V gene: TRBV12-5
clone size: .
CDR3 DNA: TGTGCTAGTGGTTCGCACACCTACGAGCAGTACTTC
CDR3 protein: CASGSHTYEQYF

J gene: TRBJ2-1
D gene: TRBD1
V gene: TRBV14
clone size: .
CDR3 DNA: TGTGCCAGCAGCCAAAGGACAGGTAGTTCCTACAATGAGCAGTTCTTC
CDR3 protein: CASSQRTGSSYNEQFF

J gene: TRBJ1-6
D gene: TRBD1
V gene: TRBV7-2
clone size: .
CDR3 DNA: TGTGCCAGCAGCCCCCGGGACAGGGAAAGTTCACCCCTCCACTTT
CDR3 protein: CASSPRDRESSPLHF

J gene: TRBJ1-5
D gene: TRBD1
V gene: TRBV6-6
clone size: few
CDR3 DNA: TGTGCCAGCAGTCCGACAGGGTTGAATCAGCCCCAGCATTTT
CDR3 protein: CASSPTGLNQPQHF

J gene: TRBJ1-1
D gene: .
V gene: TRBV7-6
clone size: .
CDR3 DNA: TGTGCCAGCAGCCACCGCGAGGGTGAAGCTTTCTTT
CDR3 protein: CASSHREGEAFF

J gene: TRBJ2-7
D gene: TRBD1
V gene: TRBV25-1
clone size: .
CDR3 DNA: TGTGCCAGCAGTCCGTGGGACAGTGCCCACGAGCAGTACTTC
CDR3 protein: CASSPWDSAHEQYF

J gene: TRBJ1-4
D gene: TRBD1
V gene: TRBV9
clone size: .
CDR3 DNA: TGTGCCAGCAGCCGCACACCGACAGGGGAATCTAATGAAAAACTGTTTTTT
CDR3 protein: CASSRTPTGESNEKLFF

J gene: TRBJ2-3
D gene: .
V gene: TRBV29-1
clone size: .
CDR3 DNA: TGCAGCGCTCGAGGTCAGGGATGGGCAGATACGCAGTATTTT
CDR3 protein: CSARGQGWADTQYF

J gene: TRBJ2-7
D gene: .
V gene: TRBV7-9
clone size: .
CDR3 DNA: TGTGCCAGCAGCTTAGACTTACAAGCCTACGAGCAGTACTTC
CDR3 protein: CASSLDLQAYEQYF

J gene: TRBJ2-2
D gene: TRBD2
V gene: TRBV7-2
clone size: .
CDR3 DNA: TGTGCCAGCAGCCCGTTCCCAGCGGGGACCACCGGGGAGCTGTTTTTT
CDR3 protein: CASSPFPAGTTGELFF

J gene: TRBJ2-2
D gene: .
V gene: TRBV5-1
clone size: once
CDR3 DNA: TGCGCCAGCAGTGGACAGATTGCCGGGGAGCTGTTTTTT
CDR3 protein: CASSGQIAGELFF

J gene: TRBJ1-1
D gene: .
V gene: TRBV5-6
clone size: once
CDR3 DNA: TGTGCCAGCGCCATTTTAAGTGGGCTGGGGACTGAAGCTTTCTTT
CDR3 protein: CASAILSGLGTEAFF

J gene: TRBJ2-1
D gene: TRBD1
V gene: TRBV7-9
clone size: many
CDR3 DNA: TGTGCCAGCAGCCCGAACAGGACAGGGGAGGGCAATGAGCAGTTCTTC
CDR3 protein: CASSPNRTGEGNEQFF

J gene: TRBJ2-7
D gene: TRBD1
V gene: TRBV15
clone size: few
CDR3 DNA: TGTGCCACCAGCCGGGACAGAACCTACGAGCAGTACTTC
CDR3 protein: CATSRDRTYEQYF

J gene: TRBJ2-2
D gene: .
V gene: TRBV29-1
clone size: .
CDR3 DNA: TGCAGCGTTGCAGGGGTCTTTTTTACCGGGGAGCTGTTTTTT
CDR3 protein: CSVAGVFFTGELFF

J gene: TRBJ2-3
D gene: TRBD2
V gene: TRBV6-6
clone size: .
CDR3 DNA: TGTGCCAGCAGCGCCACTAGCGGGGGGGCGCATACGCAGTATTTT
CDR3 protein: CASSATSGGAHTQYF

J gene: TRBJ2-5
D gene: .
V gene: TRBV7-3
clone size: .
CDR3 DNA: TGTGCCAGCAGCTTAGGCGGTTTGGAGACCCAGTACTTC
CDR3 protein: CASSLGGLETQYF

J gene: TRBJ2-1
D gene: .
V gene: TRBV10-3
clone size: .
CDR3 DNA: TGTGCCTTCTCCAAGGGACGTACCAACAATGAGCAGTTCTTC
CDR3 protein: CAFSKGRTNNEQFF

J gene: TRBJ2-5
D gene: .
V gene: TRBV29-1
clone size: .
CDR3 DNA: TGCAGCGGGGGCCCGAGGGGAGAGACCCAGTACTTC
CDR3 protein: CSGGPRGETQYF

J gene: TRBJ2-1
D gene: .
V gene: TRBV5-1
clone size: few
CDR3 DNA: TGCGCCAGCAGCTGGGCCGCGGATGAGCAGTTCTTC
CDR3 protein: CASSWAADEQFF

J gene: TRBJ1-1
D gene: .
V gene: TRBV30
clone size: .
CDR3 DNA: TGTGCCTGGAGTGTAGACCCCCTGGGCGCTGAAGCTTTCTTT
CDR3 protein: CAWSVDPLGAEAFF

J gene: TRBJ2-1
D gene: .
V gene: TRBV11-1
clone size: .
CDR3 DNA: TGTGCCAGCACCAACTTACTGGGGCTCGGTGAGCAGTTCTTC
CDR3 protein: CASTNLLGLGEQFF

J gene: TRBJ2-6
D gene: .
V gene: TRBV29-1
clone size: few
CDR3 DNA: TGCAGCGCTCCCCGGCGCCCGCCCTCTGGGGCCAACGTCCTGACTTTC
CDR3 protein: CSAPRRPPSGANVLTF

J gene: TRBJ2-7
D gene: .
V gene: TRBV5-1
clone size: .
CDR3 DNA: TGCGCCAGCAGCCGTCGGGTAGAGGGCTACGAGCAGTACTTC
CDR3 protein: CASSRRVEGYEQYF